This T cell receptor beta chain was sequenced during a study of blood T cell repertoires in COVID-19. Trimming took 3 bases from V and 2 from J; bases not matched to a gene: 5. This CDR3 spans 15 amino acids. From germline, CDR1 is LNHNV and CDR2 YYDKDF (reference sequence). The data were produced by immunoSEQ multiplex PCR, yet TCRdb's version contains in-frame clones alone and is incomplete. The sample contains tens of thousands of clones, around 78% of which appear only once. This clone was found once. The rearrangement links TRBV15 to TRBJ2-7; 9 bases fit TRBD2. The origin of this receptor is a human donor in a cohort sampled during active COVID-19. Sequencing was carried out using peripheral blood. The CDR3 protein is CATSREKRGAYEQYF. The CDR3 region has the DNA TGTGCCACCAGCAGGGAAAAGCGGGGGGCCTACGAGCAGTACTTC.